A single sample gave rise to the 32 T cell receptor beta chains below, sequenced in a study of T cells in Graves' hyperthyroidism and ophthalmopathy. The CDR3 regions of TCR beta were amplified from RNA transcripts. When the TCR CDR3 underwent first-round RT-PCR, the HTBI primer set was used. MiXCR, run by TCRdb on the multiplex PCR reads, gives a single entry per CDR3 protein. The table has almost 600,000 distinct CDR3 sequences, about 15% seen once. The sequenced material came from blood. All receptors derive from a young woman with Graves' hyperthyroidism that later progressed to Graves' ophthalmopathy.

V is TRBV6-1 and J is TRBJ1-5, with D hard to call. This CDR3 contains 15 residues. V was trimmed by 6 bases and J by 10 bases, leaving 22 bases between them. CDR1 and CDR2 (germline): MNHNS, SASEGT. In DNA form, the CDR3 reads TGTGCCAGCAGCTCTGGACTGAGCGGGTTCGGTCCCCAGCATTTT. Protein sequence: CASSSGLSGFGPQHF.

The chain employs TRBV19 and TRBJ1-1; TRBD1 matches at 10 bases. The CDR3 contains 14 residues. V trimming: 6 bases; J trimming: 6 bases; junction bases outside the gene matches: 7. Germline CDR1 and CDR2: LNHDA and SQIVND (reference sequence). The CDR3: CASRNTGTGAEAFF. The CDR3 bases are TGTGCCAGTAGGAATACCGGGACAGGGGCTGAAGCTTTCTTT. The full variable domain, completed using reference TRBV19 and TRBJ1-1, is DGGITQSPKYLFRKEGQNVTLSCEQNLNHDAMYWYRQDPGQGLRLIYYSQIVNDFQKGDIAEGYSVSREKKESFPLTVTSAQKNPTAFYLCASRNTGTGAEAFFGQGTRLTVV.

As concerns this clonotype: An end of the junction differs from the germline gene, which may be a read error. This chain uses TRBV29-1 with TRBJ2-7; weak D call: TRBD1 (6 bases). This CDR3 region has 13 residues. Germline-derived CDR1 and CDR2 are SQVTM and ANQGSEA. CDR3 nucleotides: TGCAGCATTGATGGGGGCTCCTTCTACGAGCAGTACTTC. Translating it yields CSIDGGSFYEQYF.

As to this clonotype: One end of the junction does not line up with germline, which may come from a read error. The rearrangement uses TRBV28 and TRBJ2-4; D call uncertain. This CDR3 is built from 12 residues. Germline V gives CDR1 MDHEN, CDR2 SYDVKM. The CDR3 here is CASSNPNNIQYF. Here the CDR3 DNA reads TGTGCCAGCAGCAACCCCAATAACATTCAGTACTTC.

At least ten counts were recorded for this clonotype. The rearrangement joins TRBV5-1 to TRBJ2-5, with 8 bases matching TRBD2. Germline values: CDR1 SGHRS, CDR2 YFSETQ. The V and J ends lost 0 bases and 0 bases, in that order; junction bases with no gene match: 7. CDR3 length: 17 residues. CDR3 loop: CASSLGRAGGNQETQYF. The CDR3 DNA follows: TGCGCCAGCAGCTTGGGTAGGGCGGGAGGTAACCAAGAGACCCAGTACTTC.

This clonotype showed up many times. CDR3 in amino acids: CASRVLALAGEETQYF. The CDR3 DNA sequence: TGTGCCAGCAGGGTTCTCGCGCTAGCGGGAGAGGAGACCCAGTACTTC. This chain connects TRBV12-3 or TRBV12-4 to TRBJ2-5, with 10 bases identical to TRBD2. V shed 6 bases, J shed 5 bases, and the junction held 12 bases outside the gene matches. CDR3 length: 16 residues.

This rearrangement joins TRBV2 to TRBJ2-2, with a weak D call TRBD1 (5 bases). The CDR3 covers 14 residues. V shed 7 bases and J shed 6 bases, with 15 bases lying between them. Per the germline V gene, CDR1 is SNHLY and CDR2 is FYNNEI. The CDR3 spells CASNPKTVPGELFF. In DNA form, the CDR3 reads TGTGCCAGCAACCCCAAGACAGTACCCGGGGAGCTGTTTTTT.

This chain joins TRBV10-3 and TRBJ1-2; 10 bases map to TRBD1. The CDR3 consists of 16 residues. Germline-derived CDR1 and CDR2 are ENHRY and SYGVKD. V trimming: 2 bases; J trimming: 2 bases; junction bases outside the gene matches: 5. The CDR3 coding sequence is TGTGCCATCAGTGAGGCGGGACAGGGGTCGAACTATGGCTACACCTTC. It yields the protein CAISEAGQGSNYGYTF.

This clonotype was counted ten times or more. The chain couples TRBV10-3 to TRBJ2-2; 8 bases match TRBD2. The CDR3 spans 15 residues. Germline loops: CDR1 ENHRY, CDR2 SYGVKD. The CDR3 spells CASGALADYTGELFF. CDR3 DNA sequence: TGTGCGTCAGGGGCACTAGCGGATTACACCGGGGAGCTGTTTTTT.

The chain is built from TRBV24-1 and TRBJ2-1; 15 bases are a match to TRBD2. CDR1 is KGHDR and CDR2 is SFDVKD in the germline V gene. Trimming removed 3 bases from V and 6 bases from J; junction bases left unmatched: 2. The length of the CDR3 is 16 residues. CDR3 region: CATSDGLAGGLNEQFF. The CDR3 DNA sequence: TGTGCCACCAGTGATGGACTAGCGGGAGGGCTCAATGAGCAGTTCTTC.

V gene TRBV12-3 or TRBV12-4 combines with J gene TRBJ2-2; TRBD2 aligns across 9 bases. The CDR3 is 15 amino acids. V lost 8 bases to trimming and J lost 5 bases; unmatched junction nucleotides: 9. Here the CDR3 reads CASGYSGSLTGELFF. DNA of the CDR3: TGTGCCAGCGGGTATAGCGGGAGTTTGACCGGGGAGCTGTTTTTT.

CDR3 bases: TGTGCCAGCAGCCGGAGGCCACATGAGCAGTTCTTC. Translating gives CASSRRPHEQFF. V gene TRBV3-1 combines with J gene TRBJ2-1, with D perhaps matching TRBD2 (5 bases). V lost 4 bases and J 8 bases, leaving 9 bases between the germline ends. The CDR3 totals 12 residues. Germline CDR1 is LGHDT and CDR2 is YNNKEL (reference sequence).

This clonotype was counted ten times or more. CDR3 protein: CASSDGTGLNEQFF. Here the CDR3 DNA reads TGTGCCAGCAGTGATGGGACAGGGTTGAATGAGCAGTTCTTC. V and J are TRBV6-1 and TRBJ2-1; the match to TRBD1 covers 9 bases. This CDR3 has 14 residues. The germline CDR1 and CDR2 sequences are MNHNS and SASEGT. V dropped 3 bases and J dropped 7; count of bases not matched to a gene: 4.

This clonotype was recorded many times. This chain joins TRBV5-5 and TRBJ2-5; either TRBD1 or TRBD2 may supply D (5 bases each). The CDR3 consists of 13 residues. Trimming removed 4 bases at V and 7 bases at J, with 14 bases between. Germline assignment: CDR1 SGHKS and CDR2 YYEKEE (reference sequence). DNA for the CDR3: TGTGCCAGCAGCGGGACCGACCTAGGGACCCAGTACTTC. Protein product: CASSGTDLGTQYF.

This clonotype appeared many times. V usage is TRBV2 and J usage is TRBJ2-5; 8 nucleotides match TRBD1. Trimming took 6 bases from V and 3 from J; bases not matched to a gene: 6. The CDR3 extends over 14 amino acids. The germline V gene has CDR1 SNHLY and CDR2 FYNNEI. The CDR3 sequence is CASRKGTGEETQYF. In nucleotides, the CDR3 is TGTGCCAGCAGGAAGGGGACAGGTGAAGAGACCCAGTACTTC.

This sequence joins TRBV7-9 and TRBJ2-7; tentatively, D is TRBD1 (5 bases). V was cut by 5 bases and J by 3 bases, with 14 bases left in between. Germline CDR1 and CDR2: SEHNR and FQNEAQ (reference sequence). The CDR3 length is 14 residues. CDR3 sequence (DNA): TGTGCCAGCAGCCCCACCCTAGGGGTCTACGAGCAGTACTTC. Translation: CASSPTLGVYEQYF.

This clonotype appeared many times. The chain couples TRBV11-2 to TRBJ1-2, with 7 bases aligning to TRBD1. Germline CDR1 SGHAT, CDR2 FQNNGV. Trimming cost V 3 bases and J 1 base; bases outside gene matches: 8. This CDR3 contains 16 residues. Here the CDR3 reads CASSFDRQGSNYGYTF. The CDR3 bases are TGTGCCAGCAGCTTCGACCGACAGGGAAGTAACTATGGCTACACCTTC. The full variable domain, its missing parts supplied by reference TRBV11-2 and TRBJ1-2, is EAGVAQSPRYKIIEKRQSVAFWCNPISGHATLYWYQQILGQGPKLLIQFQNNGVVDDSQLPKDRFSAERLKGVDSTLKIQPAKLEDSAVYLCASSFDRQGSNYGYTFGSGTRLTVV.

CDR3 residues: CSAGQGAEAFF. The CDR3 region has the DNA TGCAGCGCCGGACAGGGGGCTGAAGCTTTCTTT. The chain carries TRBV29-1 and TRBJ1-1, with 10 bases matching TRBD1. The CDR3 consists of 11 residues. Looked up from germline, CDR1 is SQVTM and CDR2 is ANQGSEA. V gave up 7 bases and J gave up 6 bases; unmatched junction bases: 2. The variable domain in full, completed from reference TRBV29-1 and TRBJ1-1, reads SAVISQKPSRDICQRGTSLTIQCQVDSQVTMMFWYRQQPGQSLTLIATANQGSEATYESGFVIDKFPISRPNLTFSTLTVSNMSPEDSSIYLCSAGQGAEAFFGQGTRLTVV.

This clonotype was counted many times. J is TRBJ1-1 and V is TRBV10-3; no clear D gene. V was trimmed by 5 bases and J by 5 bases, leaving 9 bases between them. The CDR3 extends over 12 amino acids. Germline-derived CDR1 and CDR2 are ENHRY and SYGVKD. The CDR3 DNA follows: TGTGCCATCAGTTCGGGTTCAACTGAAGCTTTCTTT. Its protein product is CAISSGSTEAFF.

Ten or more counts support this clonotype. The chain links TRBV27 to TRBJ2-7; 11 positions match TRBD2. CDR1 MNHEY and CDR2 SMNVEV come from the germline V gene (reference sequence). The CDR3 is 16 amino acids. The trim removed 2 bases at V and 5 bases at J, leaving 8 bases unmatched. This CDR3 is CASSLTSGSLVHEQYF. CDR3 in DNA: TGTGCCAGCAGTTTAACTAGCGGGAGTTTAGTCCACGAGCAGTACTTC.

This clonotype was recorded many times. The chain carries TRBV27 and TRBJ2-3; 11 positions match TRBD1. The V gene end was trimmed by 5 bases and the J gene end by 2 bases; junction bases not matched to a gene: 9. The CDR3 length is 17 residues. CDR1 is MNHEY, CDR2 SMNVEV, per germline (reference sequence). CDR3 in amino acids: CASSHPGTGGFTDTQYF. The CDR3 DNA reads TGTGCCAGCAGTCACCCCGGGACAGGGGGGTTCACAGATACGCAGTATTTT.

This clonotype was observed at least ten times. The rearrangement uses TRBV5-5 and TRBJ1-1; weak D call: TRBD1 (5 bases). V shed 4 bases and J shed 3 bases, with 13 bases lying between them. The CDR3 has 14 residues. Germline CDR1 is SGHKS and CDR2 is YYEKEE (reference sequence). The CDR3 DNA reads as TGTGCCAGCAGCGGGGGACTGGATTACACTGAAGCTTTCTTT. It yields the protein CASSGGLDYTEAFF. Based on the CDR3 plus reference TRBV5-5 and TRBJ1-1, the full variable domain is DAGVTQSPTHLIKTRGQQVTLRCSPISGHKSVSWYQQVLGQGPQFIFQYYEKEERGRGNFPDRFSARQFPNYSSELNVNALLLGDSALYLCASSGGLDYTEAFFGQGTRLTVV.

This clonotype was counted at least ten times. The chain carries TRBV12-3 or TRBV12-4 and TRBJ2-1; tentative D call: TRBD2 (5 bases). The CDR3 consists of 14 residues. The V gene lost 4 bases and the J gene lost 9 bases, with 16 bases spanning the gap. CDR3 in amino acids: CASSYTGSGGEQFF. In DNA, the CDR3 is TGTGCCAGCAGTTACACTGGGAGTGGCGGTGAGCAGTTCTTC.

This clonotype was recorded at least ten times. The V and J genes are TRBV6-2 or TRBV6-3 and TRBJ2-7, with a weak D call TRBD2 (6 bases). Between the trimmed V and J ends, which lost 5 bases and 2 bases, there was a span of 16 bases. Germline lookup yields CDR1 MNHEY and CDR2 SVGEGT. This CDR3 has 15 amino acids. CDR3 sequence reads: CASSPDYPPAYEQYF. The CDR3 nucleotides read TGTGCCAGCAGTCCGGACTACCCACCAGCCTACGAGCAGTACTTC.

This clonotype was observed many times. The chain carries TRBV7-2 and TRBJ2-1, with 7 positions matching TRBD2. CDR1 is SGHTA and CDR2 is FQGNSA in the germline V gene. This CDR3 has 15 amino acids. V shed 0 bases, J shed 5 bases, and the junction held 4 bases outside the gene matches. This chain's CDR3 is CASSLASSGNNEQFF. In DNA form, the CDR3 reads TGTGCCAGCAGCTTAGCCTCTAGCGGAAACAATGAGCAGTTCTTC. The full variable domain, completed using reference TRBV7-2 and TRBJ2-1, is GAGVSQSPSNKVTEKGKDVELRCDPISGHTALYWYRQSLGQGLEFLIYFQGNSAPDKSGLPSDRFSAERTGGSVSTLTIQRTQQEDSAVYLCASSLASSGNNEQFFGPGTRLTVL.

This clonotype has more than one count but fewer than ten. A much larger clonotype is one base distant, so this may be a read error. The CDR3 DNA follows: TGTGCCAGCAGCTTAGCTGGAGGCATTAATGGCTACACCTTC. As protein: CASSLAGGINGYTF. The gene calls are TRBV7-2 and TRBJ1-2; no reliable D call. V was shortened by 0 bases and J by 6 bases, with 11 bases between the two germline ends. There are 14 residues in the CDR3. CDR1 SGHTA and CDR2 FQGNSA come from the germline V gene.

This chain uses TRBV7-2 with TRBJ2-5, with 14 bases that match TRBD2. This CDR3 comprises 16 residues. The V segment lost 4 bases and the J segment 3 bases; nucleotides outside the gene matches: 4. Germline V gives CDR1 SGHTA, CDR2 FQGNSA. The CDR3 loop reads CASSSTGLAGEETQYF. CDR3 sequence (DNA): TGTGCCAGCAGCTCGACGGGACTAGCGGGAGAAGAGACCCAGTACTTC.

About this clonotype itself: Lacking the conserved final phenylalanine or tryptophan, this CDR3 likely reflects a read error. This sequence joins TRBV3-1 and TRBJ2-1, with D possibly matching TRBD2 (5 bases). Trimming stripped 4 bases from V and 7 bases from J, with 23 bases between. Germline-derived CDR1 and CDR2 are LGHDT and YNNKEL (reference sequence). The CDR3 is 17 amino acids. CDR3 loop: CASSPGPAETHRNEQFV. CDR3 bases: TGTGCCAGCAGCCCTGGACCAGCGGAGACCCATCGGAATGAGCAGTTCGTC.

Concerning this clonotype: The junction does not match germline at one end; this may be a read error. The gene calls are TRBV15 and TRBJ2-1; weak D call: TRBD2 (5 bases). CDR1 LNHNV and CDR2 YYDKDF come from the germline V gene (reference sequence). This CDR3 has 14 residues. Here the CDR3 reads CAASRDRSGNEQFF. DNA for the CDR3: TGTGCCGCCAGCAGAGATCGAAGCGGAAATGAGCAGTTCTTC.

The table lists this clonotype with a few counts. V gene TRBV3-1 combines with J gene TRBJ1-4, with a possible D match to TRBD1 (6 bases). Germline CDR1 LGHDT, CDR2 YNNKEL (reference sequence). V lost 3 bases to trimming and J lost 4 bases, with 15 bases between them. The CDR3 sequence is 16 residues long. The CDR3 DNA is TGTGCCAGCAGCCATCCCTCGGGGGGCCTTAATGAAAAACTGTTTTTT. This codes for CASSHPSGGLNEKLFF.

This clonotype showed up just a few times. The rearrangement links TRBV9 to TRBJ1-3; D is ambiguous. The CDR3 extends over 16 amino acids. Germline loops: CDR1 SGDLS, CDR2 YYNGEE. The ends were cut back, 0 bases at V and 1 base at J, with 11 bases in the middle. The CDR3 sequence: CASSVASQKSGNTIYF. In DNA form, the CDR3 reads TGTGCCAGCAGCGTAGCTAGTCAGAAATCTGGAAACACCATATATTTT. Variable domain in full (rest from reference TRBV9 and TRBJ1-3): DSGVTQTPKHLITATGQRVTLRCSPRSGDLSVYWYQQSLDQGLQFLIQYYNGEERAKGNILERFSAQQFPDLHSELNLSSLELGDSALYFCASSVASQKSGNTIYFGEGSWLTVV.

The chain couples TRBV30 to TRBJ2-1; possible D gene TRBD2, 6 bases. The V gene's germline CDR1 is GTSNPN and CDR2 SVGIG (reference sequence). CDR3 size: 15 residues. V was pared by 1 base and J by 9 bases, with 19 bases between. For the CDR3, the DNA is TGTGCCTGGAGTGGTGAGACTAGTCTCTTCGGTGAGCAGTTCTTC. This sequence encodes CAWSGETSLFGEQFF.